The source of this TCR beta chain is a study of shared clonotypes between healthy human individuals. The test was conducted at deep level. TCRdb's copy holds only in-frame clones and misses some; the assay was immunoSEQ multiplex PCR. The data hold over 950,000 clones, with 70% to 85% observed a single time. CDR1 is SGHRS, CDR2 YFSETQ, per germline. V lost 0 bases, J lost 2 bases, and 8 bases lay in between. The CDR3 has 15 residues. CD45RA-negative memory and CD45RA+ naive subsets were split from the CD4+ cells. With respect to this clone: The antigen is undetermined. This sample also contains other DNA sequences that code for the same CDR3.

Study-level points and caveats: Only blood samples were collected, and tissue repertoires likely differ. Deeper or shallower sequencing was expected to change how clonotypes are shared among donors.

Sequenced input: memory CD4+ T cells from PBMCs. The subset here: CD45RA-negative fraction. The TCR sequence derives from a man aged 18 to 35 in good health. Some clones in this sample may be carry-over from other donors' samples. The chain combines TRBV5-1 with TRBJ2-2, with unresolved D. CDR3 nucleotide sequence: TGCGCCAGCAGCTTGGCCGTCGGCAACACCGGGGAGCTGTTTTTT. It specifies CASSLAVGNTGELFF.